This T cell receptor (beta chain) was documented in a study of Ad26.COV2.S vaccination and SARS-CoV-2 variants. Across the study: Donor was assigned to the Ad26.COV2.S arm of trial COV1001. The study gave Ad26.COV2.S intramuscularly, once or twice 56 days apart. Study findings and constraints: Vaccinated individuals (as opposed to placebo recipients) had higher spike-specific TCR breadth.

Regarding this clone: Antigen specificity is unknown.

Sequenced by immunoSEQ multiplex PCR; TCRdb stores in-frame clones only, minus some. The repertoire consists of 300,000 to 400,000 clones, with 90% occurring once and the leading ten covering around 5.5%. Germline V gene sequence: CDR1 SGHRS, CDR2 YFSETQ. The CDR3 is made up of 15 amino acids. Trimming took 0 bases from V and 3 from J, leaving 13 bases between them. Treatment: over 15 received Ad26.COV2.S at low or high dose, single or two shots; about 5 received placebo; per-sample allocation not given. All samples were drawn on day 63, counting from the first vaccine or placebo injection. Material: peripheral blood, obtained in a trial of Ad26.COV2.S vaccine versus placebo. The V gene is TRBV5-1, the J gene TRBJ2-7; maybe TRBD2 (6 bases). The TCR comes from a person aged 18-65 years who received the Ad26.COV2.S COVID-19 vaccine or a placebo. The CDR3 DNA sequence: TGCGCCAGCAGCTTGGCCGGGACTGGGGACTACGAGCAGTACGTC. This gives the protein CASSLAGTGDYEQYV.